A single sample is the source of the 26 T cell receptor beta chains below, sequenced in a study of blood T cell repertoires in COVID-19. The repertoire was sequenced with immunoSEQ multiplex PCR; TCRdb's copy has only in-frame clones and lacks some. The sample lists roughly 200,000 clones, about 85% occurring once. Source material: PBMCs or T cells enriched from blood (not recorded which). The receptor set was obtained from a woman in her forties in a cohort exposed to, infected with or recovered from COVID-19 (not recorded which).

The J gene is TRBJ2-5, the V gene TRBV6-5, with D tentatively TRBD2 (6 bases). The V gene lost 7 bases and the J gene lost 3 bases, with 15 bases spanning the gap. This CDR3 is 14 amino acids long. Germline lookup yields CDR1 MNHEY and CDR2 SVGAGI. CDR3 nucleotides: TGTGCCAGCAAGCGACCGGGAGAAGAAGAGACCCAGTACTTC. As protein: CASKRPGEEETQYF.

This clone occurred once. The chain couples TRBV27 to TRBJ2-3, with 12 bases that match TRBD2. Looked up from germline, CDR1 is MNHEY and CDR2 is SMNVEV (reference sequence). The CDR3 runs to 16 residues. V gave up 5 bases and J gave up 2 bases; unmatched junction bases: 5. In DNA, the CDR3 is TGTGCCAGCAGTAGCGGACTAGCGGGATTCACAGATACGCAGTATTTT. Amino acids: CASSSGLAGFTDTQYF.

The chain carries TRBV7-2 and TRBJ2-7, with D unclear. The V gene lost 1 base and the J gene lost 2 bases, with 9 bases spanning the gap. The CDR3 covers 14 residues. The germline CDR1 and CDR2 sequences are SGHTA and FQGNSA. CDR3: CASSLGPETYEQYF. The DNA of the CDR3 is TGTGCCAGCAGCTTAGGTCCAGAAACCTACGAGCAGTACTTC.

V gene TRBV2 combines with J gene TRBJ1-1, with TRBD1 matching over 7 bases. This CDR3 spans 14 amino acids. J gave up 1 base and V 4 bases, and 3 bases lay outside the gene matches. The germline V gene has CDR1 SNHLY and CDR2 FYNNEI. CDR3 sequence: CASSAGTENTEAFF. The CDR3 DNA sequence: TGTGCCAGCAGTGCCGGGACAGAGAACACTGAAGCTTTCTTT.

This chain uses TRBV19 with TRBJ2-7; 11 bases fit TRBD2. The ends lost 1 base at V and 2 bases at J; junction bases unmatched: 4. The CDR3 is made up of 16 amino acids. Looked up from germline, CDR1 is LNHDA and CDR2 is SQIVND (reference sequence). The CDR3 DNA reads as TGTGCCAGTAGTATAGGATCGACTAGCGGGGCCTACGAGCAGTACTTC. Its translation is CASSIGSTSGAYEQYF.

The chain recombines TRBV9 with TRBJ2-3, with D possibly matching TRBD2 (6 bases). The CDR3 sequence is 13 residues long. V lost 3 bases to trimming and J lost 4 bases, with 9 bases between them. The V gene's germline CDR1 is SGDLS and CDR2 YYNGEE. The CDR3 region is CASSGRAADTQYF. CDR3 nucleotides: TGTGCCAGCAGCGGGAGGGCAGCAGATACGCAGTATTTT.

The table lists this clone with a count of one. CDR3 DNA: TGTGCCAGCAGCTCGGACCCGGAGGATGGCTACACCTTC. Amino acids: CASSSDPEDGYTF. The chain links TRBV7-2 to TRBJ1-2; D is uncertain. Germline CDR1 SGHTA, CDR2 FQGNSA. Between the trimmed V and J ends, which lost 4 bases and 6 bases, there was a span of 12 bases. CDR3 size: 13 residues. Complete variable domain (other parts from reference TRBV7-2 and TRBJ1-2): GAGVSQSPSNKVTEKGKDVELRCDPISGHTALYWYRQSLGQGLEFLIYFQGNSAPDKSGLPSDRFSAERTGGSVSTLTIQRTQQEDSAVYLCASSSDPEDGYTFGSGTRLTVV.

The V call is TRBV20-1, the J call TRBJ1-3, with D hard to call. The germline V gene encodes CDR1 DFQATT and CDR2 SNEGSKA (reference sequence). V was shortened by 6 bases and J by 3 bases, with 15 bases between the two germline ends. CDR3 length equals 14 residues. CDR3 nucleotide sequence: TGCAGTGCGAGTGGTTTCCTAAGTGGAAACACCATATATTTT. This gives the protein CSASGFLSGNTIYF.

The CDR3 sequence: CASSVTGFDNQPQHF. CDR3 DNA: TGCGCCAGCAGTGTTACAGGGTTTGACAATCAGCCCCAGCATTTT. The chain is built from TRBV10-2 and TRBJ1-5; TRBD1 might be the D (6 bases). This CDR3 comprises 15 residues. Per germline, CDR1 WSHSY and CDR2 SAAADI. The V end was cut by 4 bases, the J end by 3 bases, with 13 bases between.

This clone occurred once. This sequence joins TRBV4-1 and TRBJ1-2, with TRBD1 as a possible D gene (5 bases). The CDR3 spans 16 residues. The V gene's germline CDR1 is MGHRA and CDR2 YSYEKL. V was trimmed by 4 bases and J by 3 bases, leaving 18 bases between them. The DNA for the CDR3 is TGCGCCAGCAGCCTCTCCTTGGGGCAGGGATACTATGGCTACACCTTC. It is translated as CASSLSLGQGYYGYTF.

The V call is TRBV5-1, the J call TRBJ1-6; D perhaps matches TRBD1 (6 bases). The germline V gene encodes CDR1 SGHRS and CDR2 YFSETQ. V lost 3 bases and J lost 0, with 13 bases in between. The CDR3 totals 17 residues. CDR3 nucleotides: TGCGCCAGCAGCTCCCGGACAGCGAGCTCCTATAATTCACCCCTCCACTTT. This sequence encodes CASSSRTASSYNSPLHF.

V usage is TRBV5-1 and J usage is TRBJ1-2, with no clear D. The CDR3 consists of 13 residues. Germline V CDR1 and CDR2: SGHRS, YFSETQ. V dropped 4 bases and J dropped 3 bases, with 10 bases sitting between them. DNA of the CDR3: TGCGCCAGCAGCCCGTCGGTGCACTATGGCTACACCTTC. It codes for CASSPSVHYGYTF.

The chain is built from TRBV10-1 and TRBJ1-1; 8 bases align to TRBD1. With 7 bases clipped from V and 1 base from J, the junction kept 5 bases outside the gene matches. This CDR3 region has 14 residues. Germline V gives CDR1 WNHNN, CDR2 SYGVQD (reference sequence). The CDR3 sequence is CASMLDRANTEAFF. The CDR3 DNA reads TGCGCCAGCATGTTGGACAGGGCGAACACTGAAGCTTTCTTT.

This clone was counted a few times. V and J are TRBV27 and TRBJ1-2; weak D call: TRBD1 (5 bases). The CDR3 covers 13 residues. The ends were cut back, 0 bases at V and 6 bases at J, with 8 bases in the middle. CDR1 is MNHEY and CDR2 is SMNVEV in the germline V gene (reference sequence). CDR3: CASSLSQGNGYTF. In DNA, the CDR3 is TGTGCCAGCAGTTTATCCCAGGGAAATGGCTACACCTTC.

The rearrangement joins TRBV27 to TRBJ1-5, with 10 bases aligning to TRBD1. J gave up 0 bases and V 6 bases, and 8 bases lay outside the gene matches. Germline-derived CDR1 and CDR2 are MNHEY and SMNVEV (reference sequence). The CDR3 totals 17 residues. CDR3 residues: CASSPGQGLDSNQPQHF. In DNA form, the CDR3 reads TGTGCCAGCAGCCCGGGACAGGGGTTAGATAGCAATCAGCCCCAGCATTTT.

The rearrangement joins TRBV15 to TRBJ2-7; D perhaps matches TRBD2 (5 bases). The germline V and J ends were trimmed by 3 bases and 2 bases, with 11 bases remaining between them. This CDR3 is built from 14 residues. In germline, CDR1 is LNHNV, CDR2 YYDKDF (reference sequence). CDR3 sequence reads: CATSREGRAYEQYF. The CDR3 nucleotides are TGTGCCACCAGCAGGGAAGGGCGGGCCTACGAGCAGTACTTC.

The V and J genes are TRBV13 and TRBJ2-1; tentative D call: TRBD2 (6 bases). Trimming removed 0 bases at V and 10 bases at J, with 10 bases between. The germline V gene has CDR1 PRHDT and CDR2 FYEKMQ (reference sequence). The CDR3 spans 13 residues. CDR3 amino acids: CASSLGSGVEQFF. Written as DNA, the CDR3 is TGTGCCAGCAGCTTAGGATCGGGGGTGGAGCAGTTCTTC. The full variable domain, in which reference TRBV13 and TRBJ2-1 provide the parts outside the CDR3, is AAGVIQSPRHLIKEKRETATLKCYPIPRHDTVYWYQQGPGQDPQFLISFYEKMQSDKGSIPDRFSAQQFSDYHSELNMSSLELGDSALYFCASSLGSGVEQFFGPGTRLTVL.

The rearrangement links TRBV28 to TRBJ1-2, with 7 nucleotides matching TRBD1. Losses at the gene ends were 8 bases for V and 2 bases for J; bases not matched to a gene: 8. Germline-derived CDR1 and CDR2 are MDHEN and SYDVKM. This CDR3 region has 14 residues. CDR3 nucleotides: TGTGCCAGCTCACAGGGGCTGGGAAACTATGGCTACACCTTC. Translating gives CASSQGLGNYGYTF.

V usage is TRBV5-5 and J usage is TRBJ1-6; 8 bases map to TRBD1. The CDR3 has 14 amino acids. J gave up 6 bases and V 4 bases, and 3 bases lay outside the gene matches. The germline V gene encodes CDR1 SGHKS and CDR2 YYEKEE (reference sequence). The CDR3 DNA sequence: TGTGCCAGCAGCCTGGACAGGGCTAATTCACCCCTCCACTTT. This translates into CASSLDRANSPLHF.

The rearrangement uses TRBV5-4 and TRBJ1-1; a possible D gene is TRBD1 (6 bases). V lost 2 bases and J lost 4, with 18 bases in between. The CDR3 is made up of 16 amino acids. The germline gives CDR1 SGHNT, CDR2 YYREEE (reference sequence). The CDR3 sequence is CASSLGGDGVATEAFF. The CDR3 nucleotides are TGTGCCAGCAGCTTAGGGGGGGATGGGGTGGCCACTGAAGCTTTCTTT.

The CDR3 DNA follows: TGTGCCACCAGTGATTCGCGGCGGCGAGGTGAGCAGTTCTTC. Amino acid sequence: CATSDSRRRGEQFF. The J gene is TRBJ2-1, the V gene TRBV24-1, with D unclear. This CDR3 region has 14 residues. Germline V gives CDR1 KGHDR, CDR2 SFDVKD. The ends were cut back, 2 bases at V and 9 bases at J, with 13 bases in the middle.

The V gene is TRBV6-5, the J gene TRBJ1-1; TRBD1 might be the D (6 bases). The CDR3 has 15 amino acids. The V end lost 2 bases, the J end lost 1 base, and 11 bases lay between the germline ends. Germline CDR1 reads MNHEY; CDR2 reads SVGAGI. The CDR3 DNA follows: TGTGCCAGCAGTTACGGGACAAACGGGAACACTGAAGCTTTCTTT. Translating it yields CASSYGTNGNTEAFF.

The table lists this clone with a count of one. The V gene is TRBV27, the J gene TRBJ2-3, with D possibly matching TRBD1 (6 bases). CDR1 and CDR2 (germline): MNHEY, SMNVEV (reference sequence). The CDR3 runs 17 residues. V was cut by 3 bases and J by 2 bases, with 18 bases left in between. The CDR3 region is CASSFLGGVGSTDTQYF. The CDR3 DNA reads as TGTGCCAGCAGTTTTTTAGGGGGAGTGGGGTCCACAGATACGCAGTATTTT.

V and J are TRBV20-1 and TRBJ1-1; no clear D. V was shortened by 5 bases and J by 4 bases, with 8 bases between the two germline ends. This CDR3 spans 11 amino acids. Germline CDR1 DFQATT, CDR2 SNEGSKA (reference sequence). For the CDR3, the DNA is TGCAGTGCTTGTATTCCCACTGAAGCTTTCTTT. Translating it yields CSACIPTEAFF.

V is TRBV5-6 and J is TRBJ2-3; 7 bases match TRBD1. Germline trimming cut 6 bases from V and 4 bases from J; bases unmatched to any gene: 11. Germline CDR1 reads SGHDT; CDR2 reads YYEEEE. This CDR3 is 15 amino acids long. The CDR3 DNA is TGTGCCAGCACCGACAGGGTGGTAGGGTCAGATACGCAGTATTTT. It yields the protein CASTDRVVGSDTQYF.

The chain employs TRBV9 and TRBJ2-7, with 7 bases matching TRBD1. Per germline, CDR1 SGDLS and CDR2 YYNGEE. The CDR3 is made up of 14 amino acids. Trimming cost V 2 bases and J 4 bases; bases outside gene matches: 6. The CDR3 is CASSVEQGWYEQYF. DNA for the CDR3: TGTGCCAGCAGCGTCGAACAGGGGTGGTACGAGCAGTACTTC. Based on the CDR3 plus reference TRBV9 and TRBJ2-7, the full variable domain is DSGVTQTPKHLITATGQRVTLRCSPRSGDLSVYWYQQSLDQGLQFLIQYYNGEERAKGNILERFSAQQFPDLHSELNLSSLELGDSALYFCASSVEQGWYEQYFGPGTRLTVT.